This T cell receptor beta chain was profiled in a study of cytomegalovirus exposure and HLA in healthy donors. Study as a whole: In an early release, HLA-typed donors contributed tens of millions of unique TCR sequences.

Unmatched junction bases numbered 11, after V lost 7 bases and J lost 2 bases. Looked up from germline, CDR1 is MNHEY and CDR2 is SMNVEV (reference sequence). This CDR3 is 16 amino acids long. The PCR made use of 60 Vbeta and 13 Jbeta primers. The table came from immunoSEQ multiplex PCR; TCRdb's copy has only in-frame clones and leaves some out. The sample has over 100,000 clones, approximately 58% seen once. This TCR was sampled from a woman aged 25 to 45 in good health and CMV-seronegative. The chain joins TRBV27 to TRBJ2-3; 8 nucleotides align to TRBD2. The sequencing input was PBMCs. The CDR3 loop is CASTYSAGEHTDTQYF. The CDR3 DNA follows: TGTGCCAGCACCTACTCAGCGGGGGAGCACACAGATACGCAGTATTTT.